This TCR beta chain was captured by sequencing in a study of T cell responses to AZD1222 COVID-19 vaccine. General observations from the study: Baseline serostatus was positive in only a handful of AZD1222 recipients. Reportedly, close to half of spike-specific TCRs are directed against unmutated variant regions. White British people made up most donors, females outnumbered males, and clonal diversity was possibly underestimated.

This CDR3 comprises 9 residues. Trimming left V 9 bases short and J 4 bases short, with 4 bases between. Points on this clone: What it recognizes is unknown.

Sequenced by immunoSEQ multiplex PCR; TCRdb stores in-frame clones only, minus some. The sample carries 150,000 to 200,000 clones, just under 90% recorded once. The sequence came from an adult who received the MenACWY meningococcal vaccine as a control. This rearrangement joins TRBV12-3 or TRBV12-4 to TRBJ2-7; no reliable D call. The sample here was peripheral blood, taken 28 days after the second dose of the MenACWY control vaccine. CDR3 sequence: CASRYEQYF. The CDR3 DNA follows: TGTGCCAGTCGGTACGAGCAGTACTTC.